This T cell receptor (beta chain) derives from a study of shared clonotypes between healthy human individuals. Samples left unsorted employed approximately 94 million PBMCs for genomic DNA. With 4 bases clipped from V and 9 bases from J, the junction kept 7 bases outside the gene matches. The CDR3 loop spans 12 amino acids. CDR1 and CDR2 (germline): SQVTM, ANQGSEA. It was across several immunoSEQ plates that each subset's genomic DNA was evenly split. The method was immunoSEQ multiplex PCR; TCRdb's version includes in-frame clones alone and lacks a portion of them. The data show about 480,000 clones, 79% seen once.

Sample: PBMCs. This chain links TRBV29-1 with TRBJ2-7; 9 bases are shared with TRBD1. This receptor was taken from a woman aged 35 to 49 in good health. Some clones in this sample may be carry-over from other donors' samples. CDR3 DNA sequence: TGCAGCGTTGTGGACAGGGGCATCGGGCAGTACTTC. Its translation: CSVVDRGIGQYF.